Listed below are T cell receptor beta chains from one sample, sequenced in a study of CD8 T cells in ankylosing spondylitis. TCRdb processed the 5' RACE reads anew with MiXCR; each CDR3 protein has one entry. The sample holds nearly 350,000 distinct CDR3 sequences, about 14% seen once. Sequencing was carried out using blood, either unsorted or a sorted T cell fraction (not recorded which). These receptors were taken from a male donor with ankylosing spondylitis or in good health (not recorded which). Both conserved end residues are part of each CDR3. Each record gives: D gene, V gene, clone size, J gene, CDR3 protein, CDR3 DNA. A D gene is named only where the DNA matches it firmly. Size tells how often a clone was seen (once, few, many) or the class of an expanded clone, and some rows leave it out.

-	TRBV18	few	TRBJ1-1	CASSPSRADTEAFF	TGTGCCAGCTCACCGAGCAGGGCGGACACTGAAGCTTTCTTT
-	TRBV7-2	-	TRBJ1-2	CASSFERAGGYTF	TGTGCCAGCAGCTTTGAGAGGGCCGGTGGCTACACCTTC
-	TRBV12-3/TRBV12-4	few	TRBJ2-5	CASQGVGGGTQYF	TGTGCCAGCCAGGGGGTTGGCGGGGGGACCCAGTACTTC
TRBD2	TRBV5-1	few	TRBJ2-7	CASSPGLAGGIDYEQYF	TGCGCCAGCAGCCCGGGACTAGCGGGAGGAATTGATTACGAGCAGTACTTC
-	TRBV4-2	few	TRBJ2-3	CASSQAGVPTSTDTQYF	TGTGCCAGCAGCCAAGCTGGCGTCCCCACTAGCACAGATACGCAGTATTTT
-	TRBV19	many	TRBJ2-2	CASSRLANTGELFF	TGTGCCAGTAGTAGACTAGCGAACACCGGGGAGCTGTTTTTT
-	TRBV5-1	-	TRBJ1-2	CASSQGTVVDGYTF	TGCGCCAGCAGTCAGGGTACGGTTGTTGATGGCTACACCTTC
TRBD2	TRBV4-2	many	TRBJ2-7	CASSLGGGRPTYEQYF	TGTGCCAGCAGCCTGGGGGGAGGGAGGCCGACCTACGAGCAGTACTTC
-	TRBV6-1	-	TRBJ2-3	CASSRSAFGYTQYF	TGTGCCAGCTCGCGGTCGGCGTTTGGGTATACGCAGTATTTT
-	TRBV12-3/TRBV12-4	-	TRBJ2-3	CASSFRTARRTQYF	TGTGCCAGCAGTTTCCGGACCGCTAGAAGGACGCAGTATTTT
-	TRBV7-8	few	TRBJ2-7	CASSFAHIPYEQYF	TGTGCCAGCAGCTTCGCACACATCCCCTACGAGCAGTACTTC
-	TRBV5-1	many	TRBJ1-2	CASSLEGTDYGYTF	TGCGCCAGCAGCTTGGAAGGGACGGATTATGGCTACACCTTC
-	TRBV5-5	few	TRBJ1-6	CASSLWGSSYNSPLHF	TGTGCCAGCAGCTTGTGGGGAAGCTCCTATAATTCACCCCTCCACTTT
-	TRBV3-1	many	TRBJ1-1	CASSQGQGRNTEAFF	TGTGCCAGCAGCCAAGGTCAGGGGAGGAACACTGAAGCTTTCTTT
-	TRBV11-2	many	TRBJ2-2	CASSLEGTTGELFF	TGTGCCAGCAGCTTGGAAGGGACCACCGGGGAGCTGTTTTTT
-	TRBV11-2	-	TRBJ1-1	CASSLDRGRGGAFF	TGTGCCAGCAGCTTAGATCGGGGCAGGGGAGGAGCTTTCTTT
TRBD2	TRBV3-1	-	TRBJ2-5	CASSHRGLAGAETQYF	TGTGCCAGCAGCCATCGTGGACTAGCGGGAGCAGAGACCCAGTACTTC
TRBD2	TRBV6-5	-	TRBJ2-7	CASSYSISSGSEQYF	TGTGCCAGCAGTTACTCGATATCTAGCGGAAGCGAGCAGTACTTC
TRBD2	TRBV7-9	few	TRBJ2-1	CASSLKAGVYNEQFF	TGTGCCAGCAGCTTAAAAGCGGGGGTCTACAATGAGCAGTTCTTC
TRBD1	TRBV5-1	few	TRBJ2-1	CASSSVGQDTYNEQFF	TGCGCCAGCAGCTCGGTGGGACAGGATACCTACAATGAGCAGTTCTTC
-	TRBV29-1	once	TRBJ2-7	CSVEQAPTFEQYF	TGCAGCGTTGAACAAGCTCCTACGTTCGAGCAGTACTTC
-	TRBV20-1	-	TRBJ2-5	CSARDLAGETQYF	TGCAGTGCTAGAGATCTGGCAGGAGAGACCCAGTACTTC
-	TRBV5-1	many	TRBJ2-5	CASSLGQGSKETQYF	TGCGCCAGCAGCTTGGGGCAGGGAAGTAAGGAGACCCAGTACTTC